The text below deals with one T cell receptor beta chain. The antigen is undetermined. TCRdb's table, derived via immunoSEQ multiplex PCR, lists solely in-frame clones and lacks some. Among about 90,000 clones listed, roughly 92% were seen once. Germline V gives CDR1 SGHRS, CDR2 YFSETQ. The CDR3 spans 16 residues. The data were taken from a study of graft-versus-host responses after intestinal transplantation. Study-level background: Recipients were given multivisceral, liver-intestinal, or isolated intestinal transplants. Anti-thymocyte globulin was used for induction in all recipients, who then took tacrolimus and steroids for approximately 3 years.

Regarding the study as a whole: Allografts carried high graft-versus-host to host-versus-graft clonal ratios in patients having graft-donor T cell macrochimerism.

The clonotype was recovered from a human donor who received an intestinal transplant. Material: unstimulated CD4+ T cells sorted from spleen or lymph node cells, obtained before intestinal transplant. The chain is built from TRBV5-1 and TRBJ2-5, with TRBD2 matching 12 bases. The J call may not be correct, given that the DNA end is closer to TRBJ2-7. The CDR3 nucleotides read TGCGCCAGCAGCTTGGGACTAGCGGGAGTCGACTACGAGCAGTACTTC. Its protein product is CASSLGLAGVDYEQYF.